Presented here are 5 T cell receptor beta chains from one specimen sequenced in a study of cytomegalovirus exposure and HLA in healthy donors. Researchers ran the PCR with 60 Vbeta and 13 Jbeta primers. Profiling relied on immunoSEQ multiplex PCR, and the TCRdb table lists in-frame clones only, not all of them. The sample holds approximately 160,000 clones, about four fifths seen once. The material sequenced was PBMCs. The receptors were sampled from a man aged 45-60 years in good health and CMV-seropositive.

V and J are TRBV18 and TRBJ2-2; TRBD2 matches 8 bases. V was pared by 2 bases and J by 5 bases, with 7 bases of the junction left unmatched. CDR1 KGHSH and CDR2 LQKENI come from the germline V gene. This CDR3 has 16 residues. The CDR3 protein is CASSPDPGLVTGELFF. The CDR3 nucleotides are TGTGCCAGCTCACCAGACCCGGGACTAGTAACCGGGGAGCTGTTTTTT.

The chain has TRBV7-3 and TRBJ1-6; D is ambiguous. Germline values: CDR1 SGHTA, CDR2 FQGTGA. Trimming pared 2 bases from V and 7 bases from J, leaving 12 bases between. This CDR3 has 15 amino acids. The DNA of the CDR3 is TGTGCCAGCAGCTTACAAGGCGGAGGGAATTCACCCCTCCACTTT. The encoded protein is CASSLQGGGNSPLHF.

This chain connects TRBV27 to TRBJ2-7; TRBD1 agrees at 8 bases. The germline CDR1 and CDR2 sequences are MNHEY and SMNVEV (reference sequence). This CDR3 is 14 amino acids long. With 8 bases clipped from V and 5 bases from J, the junction kept 11 bases outside the gene matches. The CDR3 is CASQVTGTGNEQYF. CDR3 nucleotide sequence: TGTGCCAGCCAAGTCACCGGGACAGGAAACGAGCAGTACTTC.

CDR3 protein: CASSLGGTGELFF. DNA for the CDR3: TGTGCCAGCAGCTTGGGGGGCACCGGGGAGCTGTTTTTT. The V call is TRBV7-3, the J call TRBJ2-2; D possibly corresponds to TRBD2 (6 bases). The CDR3 spans 13 residues. Germline loops: CDR1 SGHTA, CDR2 FQGTGA. V gave up 3 bases and J gave up 4 bases, with 6 bases separating them.

The gene calls are TRBV27 and TRBJ1-5; TRBD1 aligns across 10 bases. The length of the CDR3 is 16 residues. With 3 bases clipped from V and 7 bases from J, the junction kept 9 bases outside the gene matches. CDR1 MNHEY and CDR2 SMNVEV come from the germline V gene (reference sequence). The DNA for the CDR3 is TGTGCCAGCAGTTTTAAGGGACAGGGGACCGGGCAGCCCCAGCATTTT. Translating it yields CASSFKGQGTGQPQHF.